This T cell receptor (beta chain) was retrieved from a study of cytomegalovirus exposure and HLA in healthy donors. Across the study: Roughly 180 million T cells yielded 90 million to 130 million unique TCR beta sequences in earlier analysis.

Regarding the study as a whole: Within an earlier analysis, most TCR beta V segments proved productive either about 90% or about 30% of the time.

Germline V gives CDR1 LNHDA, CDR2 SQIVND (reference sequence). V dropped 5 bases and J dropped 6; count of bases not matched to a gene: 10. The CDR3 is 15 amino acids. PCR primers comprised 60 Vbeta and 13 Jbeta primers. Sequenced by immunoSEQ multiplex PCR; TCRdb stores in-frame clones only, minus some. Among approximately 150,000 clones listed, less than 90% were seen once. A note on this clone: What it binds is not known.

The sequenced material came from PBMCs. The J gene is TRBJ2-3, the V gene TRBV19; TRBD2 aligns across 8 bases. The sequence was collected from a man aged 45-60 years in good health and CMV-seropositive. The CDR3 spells CASSLTGGKLDTQYF. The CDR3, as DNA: TGTGCCAGTAGTTTGACGGGGGGGAAGCTGGATACGCAGTATTTT.